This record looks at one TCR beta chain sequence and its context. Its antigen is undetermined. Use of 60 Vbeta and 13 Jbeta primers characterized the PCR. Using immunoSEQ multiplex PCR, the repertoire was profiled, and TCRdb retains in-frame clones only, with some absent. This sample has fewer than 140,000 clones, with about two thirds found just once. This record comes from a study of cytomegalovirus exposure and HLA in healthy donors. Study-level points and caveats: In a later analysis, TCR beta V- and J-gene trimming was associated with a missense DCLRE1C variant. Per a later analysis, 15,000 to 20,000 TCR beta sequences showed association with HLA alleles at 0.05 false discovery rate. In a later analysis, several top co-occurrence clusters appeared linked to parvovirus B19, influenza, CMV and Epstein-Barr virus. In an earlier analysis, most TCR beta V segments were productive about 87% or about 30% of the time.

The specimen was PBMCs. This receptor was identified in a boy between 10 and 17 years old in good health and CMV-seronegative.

The DNA for the CDR3 is TGTGCTAGTGGTTTTCAGAACACTGAAGCTTTCTTT. Encoded protein: CASGFQNTEAFF. The gene calls are TRBV12-5 and TRBJ1-1; no definite D call. The CDR3 spans 12 residues. CDR1 LGHNT and CDR2 FRNRAP come from the germline V gene. V dropped 3 bases and J dropped 1 base, with 3 bases sitting between them.